Following are 22 T cell receptor beta chains from one sample sequenced in a study of cytomegalovirus exposure and HLA in healthy donors. Generated by immunoSEQ multiplex PCR, the TCRdb table keeps only in-frame clones and is missing some. Of roughly 56,000 clones in the sample, 91% were seen once. Source material: PBMCs. These receptors were taken from a woman under 40 in good health and CMV-seronegative.

The chain couples TRBV28 to TRBJ1-1, with 7 nucleotides matching TRBD1. From germline, CDR1 is MDHEN and CDR2 SYDVKM. This CDR3 region has 15 residues. Trimming at V came to 5 bases and at J to 4 bases, leaving 10 bases not matched to a gene. CDR3: CASSLQGTGRTEAFF. The CDR3 DNA sequence: TGTGCCAGCAGTCTACAGGGGACGGGACGCACTGAAGCTTTCTTT.

A few counts support this clone. The chain couples TRBV19 to TRBJ2-5, with a tentative D call TRBD2 (6 bases). This CDR3 region has 15 residues. With 5 bases removed from V and 5 bases from J, the gap between germline ends came to 18 bases. Germline V CDR1 and CDR2: LNHDA, SQIVND (reference sequence). CDR3 in DNA: TGTGCCAGTAGTCCCCTCCGCGGGATGGGGGAGACCCAGTACTTC. Its translation is CASSPLRGMGETQYF.

The CDR3 bases are TGTGCCAGCAGGCCGGGGGGAGGGAACACTGAAGCTTTCTTT. It encodes CASRPGGGNTEAFF. The gene calls are TRBV5-4 and TRBJ1-1, with TRBD1 as a possible D gene (5 bases). Germline V gene lookup returns CDR1 SGHNT and CDR2 YYREEE (reference sequence). Trimming shortened V by 5 bases and J by 1 base, and 12 bases separated the two germline ends. The CDR3 is 14 amino acids.

The CDR3, as DNA: TGTGCCAGCAGCTTAGGTGGCAGGGGTGATGGCTACACCTTC. It translates to CASSLGGRGDGYTF. This chain links TRBV7-9 with TRBJ1-2; D is possibly TRBD1 (6 bases). This CDR3 has 14 amino acids. Looked up from germline, CDR1 is SEHNR and CDR2 is FQNEAQ (reference sequence). The V and J ends lost 1 base and 6 bases respectively, with 12 bases between them.

The chain joins TRBV30 to TRBJ2-2; 8 bases fit TRBD1. This CDR3 comprises 17 residues. Looked up from germline, CDR1 is GTSNPN and CDR2 is SVGIG (reference sequence). With 1 base clipped from V and 1 base from J, the junction kept 8 bases outside the gene matches. The CDR3 spells CAWSATQGAKNTGELFF. DNA of the CDR3: TGTGCCTGGAGTGCAACTCAGGGGGCTAAGAACACCGGGGAGCTGTTTTTT.

The rearrangement links TRBV7-6 to TRBJ2-5, with 7 bases aligning to TRBD2. Germline CDR1 is SGHVS and CDR2 is FNYEAQ. The CDR3 contains 16 residues. Trimming cost V 5 bases and J 5 bases; bases outside gene matches: 14. CDR3 amino acids: CASSLTYGRPGETQYF. CDR3 DNA: TGTGCCAGCAGCCTCACTTACGGGAGGCCTGGGGAGACCCAGTACTTC.

The genes are TRBV21-1 and TRBJ2-7; the table calls TRBD1, which could not be checked here. TRBV21-1 is a recognized pseudogene. The CDR3 runs 16 residues. For the CDR3, the DNA is TGTGCCAGCAGCAAAGAAGGGGCTACTACCTCCTACGAGCAGTACTTC. It codes for CASSKEGATTSYEQYF.

V usage is TRBV5-6 and J usage is TRBJ2-1; no reliable D call. Germline V lookup: CDR1 SGHDT, CDR2 YYEEEE. V was trimmed by 2 bases and J by 10 bases, leaving 19 bases between them. CDR3 length: 15 residues. CDR3 sequence (DNA): TGTGCCAGCAGCTTATCCCTTGGTCCCCACCGGGAGCAGTTCTTC. It yields the protein CASSLSLGPHREQFF.

This clone was seen only once. The chain uses TRBV10-3 and TRBJ1-4; D perhaps matches TRBD1 (6 bases). CDR1 and CDR2 (germline): ENHRY, SYGVKD. The CDR3 covers 16 residues. V lost 10 bases and J lost 4, with 22 bases in between. CDR3 in DNA: TGTGCCACGGGGGGGGACAAGCTTTCGGGTAATGAAAAACTGTTTTTT. This gives the protein CATGGDKLSGNEKLFF.

The genes are TRBV25-1 and TRBJ1-2, with D unclear. The germline gives CDR1 MGHDK, CDR2 SYGVNS. V gave up 4 bases and J gave up 6 bases, with 9 bases separating them. The CDR3 sequence is 12 residues long. CDR3 region: CASSATRNGYTF. CDR3 DNA sequence: TGTGCCAGCAGTGCAACTCGCAATGGCTACACCTTC.

V usage is TRBV6-5 and J usage is TRBJ1-4; possible D gene TRBD1, 5 bases. V was clipped by 10 bases and J by 3 bases, with 12 bases between them. The CDR3 is 13 residues long. Germline CDR1 and CDR2: MNHEY and SVGAGI. Here the CDR3 reads CATRSGANEKLFF. As DNA, the CDR3 is TGTGCCACTCGTTCGGGGGCTAATGAAAAACTGTTTTTT.

V and J are TRBV7-8 and TRBJ1-4; D ambiguous. In germline, CDR1 is SGHVS, CDR2 FQNEAQ. V lost 1 base to trimming and J lost 5 bases, with 5 bases between them. The CDR3 has 13 amino acids. DNA of the CDR3: TGTGCCAGCAGCTTAGGAGGAAATGAAAAACTGTTTTTT. Amino acids: CASSLGGNEKLFF.

The chain combines TRBV6-1 with TRBJ1-1; possibly TRBD1 for D (5 bases). Germline-derived CDR1 and CDR2 are MNHNS and SASEGT. CDR3 length: 13 residues. The V and J ends lost 6 bases and 4 bases respectively, with 12 bases between them. The CDR3: CASRPPGGTEAFF. Written as DNA, the CDR3 is TGTGCCAGCAGACCTCCGGGGGGCACTGAAGCTTTCTTT.

The V gene is TRBV27, the J gene TRBJ2-7; possibly TRBD1 for D (6 bases). Germline V gives CDR1 MNHEY, CDR2 SMNVEV (reference sequence). The CDR3 contains 16 residues. Trimming cost V 3 bases and J 4 bases, with 19 bases left between them. The CDR3 loop reads CASSFTPLGDKYEQYF. As DNA, the CDR3 is TGTGCCAGCAGTTTTACGCCCTTGGGGGACAAATACGAGCAGTACTTC.

V gene TRBV25-1 combines with J gene TRBJ1-2; 9 bases line up with TRBD1. Trimming removed 4 bases from V and 0 bases from J; junction bases left unmatched: 9. This CDR3 has 17 residues. Looked up from germline, CDR1 is MGHDK and CDR2 is SYGVNS. For the CDR3, the DNA is TGTGCCAGCAGTGTCTCTGGACAGGGGAGAACTAACTATGGCTACACCTTC. Its protein is CASSVSGQGRTNYGYTF.

In this sample, this clone turned up once. The genes are TRBV11-3 and TRBJ2-7; 9 bases line up with TRBD2. Germline lookup yields CDR1 SGHNT and CDR2 YENEEA. J lost 1 base, V lost 2 bases, and 6 bases had no gene match. The CDR3 has 16 amino acids. CDR3 bases: TGTGCCAGCAGCTTAAAGGAGCTAGCGGGATCCTACGAGCAGTACTTC. Residues: CASSLKELAGSYEQYF.

This clone was observed a single time. The CDR3 reads CATCPSARDTQYF. CDR3 coding DNA: TGTGCCACCTGCCCGAGCGCCAGAGATACGCAGTATTTT. The rearrangement links TRBV2 to TRBJ2-3; D unresolved. CDR3 length: 13 amino acids. V gave up 10 bases and J gave up 5 bases, with 16 bases separating them. Germline loops: CDR1 SNHLY, CDR2 FYNNEI. The whole variable domain, remainder taken from reference TRBV2 and TRBJ2-3, is EPEVTQTPSHQVTQMGQEVILRCVPISNHLYFYWYRQILGQKVEFLVSFYNNEISEKSEIFDDQFSVERPDGSNFTLKIRSTKLEDSAMYFCATCPSARDTQYFGPGTRLTVL.

The V call is TRBV5-4, the J call TRBJ2-5, with a possible D match to TRBD2 (5 bases). CDR1 and CDR2 (germline): SGHNT, YYREEE (reference sequence). V gave up 0 bases and J gave up 1 base, with 13 bases separating them. The CDR3 length is 16 residues. The CDR3: CASSLATRAGQETQYF. For the CDR3, the DNA is TGTGCCAGCAGCTTGGCCACGAGGGCCGGCCAAGAGACCCAGTACTTC.

This clone has just one count. J is TRBJ2-1 and V is TRBV6-1, with TRBD1 matching 7 bases. The CDR3 has 14 amino acids. Germline lookup yields CDR1 MNHNS and CDR2 SASEGT. The junction had 5 bases not matched to a gene; V was cut back by 5 bases and J by 4 bases. The CDR3 DNA is TGTGCCAGCAGTAAAACAGGGGATTACAATGAGCAGTTCTTC. It yields the protein CASSKTGDYNEQFF.

This chain links TRBV6-1 with TRBJ1-2; D is perhaps TRBD1 (5 bases). Germline CDR1 is MNHNS and CDR2 is SASEGT. V lost 4 bases and J 7 bases, leaving 13 bases between the germline ends. The CDR3 runs 13 residues. For the CDR3, the DNA is TGTGCCAGCAGTGGGGCAGGGATACTTGGCTACACCTTC. Residues: CASSGAGILGYTF.

The chain has TRBV4-3 and TRBJ2-1, with D unclear. Germline V gene sequence: CDR1 LGHNA, CDR2 YSLEER. V was clipped by 4 bases and J by 0 bases, with 7 bases between them. This CDR3 has 14 residues. The CDR3 nucleotides read TGCGCCAGCAGCCGAGAGAGCTCCTACAATGAGCAGTTCTTC. Translating it yields CASSRESSYNEQFF.

The chain recombines TRBV11-2 with TRBJ2-1; D is unresolved. Germline-derived CDR1 and CDR2 are SGHAT and FQNNGV. The CDR3 is 14 amino acids. V gave up 3 bases and J gave up 7 bases, with 13 bases separating them. The CDR3 DNA sequence: TGTGCCAGCAGCTTCCAGTTATCGGGTAATGAGCAGTTCTTC. Amino acids: CASSFQLSGNEQFF. The whole variable domain, remainder taken from reference TRBV11-2 and TRBJ2-1, is EAGVAQSPRYKIIEKRQSVAFWCNPISGHATLYWYQQILGQGPKLLIQFQNNGVVDDSQLPKDRFSAERLKGVDSTLKIQPAKLEDSAVYLCASSFQLSGNEQFFGPGTRLTVL.